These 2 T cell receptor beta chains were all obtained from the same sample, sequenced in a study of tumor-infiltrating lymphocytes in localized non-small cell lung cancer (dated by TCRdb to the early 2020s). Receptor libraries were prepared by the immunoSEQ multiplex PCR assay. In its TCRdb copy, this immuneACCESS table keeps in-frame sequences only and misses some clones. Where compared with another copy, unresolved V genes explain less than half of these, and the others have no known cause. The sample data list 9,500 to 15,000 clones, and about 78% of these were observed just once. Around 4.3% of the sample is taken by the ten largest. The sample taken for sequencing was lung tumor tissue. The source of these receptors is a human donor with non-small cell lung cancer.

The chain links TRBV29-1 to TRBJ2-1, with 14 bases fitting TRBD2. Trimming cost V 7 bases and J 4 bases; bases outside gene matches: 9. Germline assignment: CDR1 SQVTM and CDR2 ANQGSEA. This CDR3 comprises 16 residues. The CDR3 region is CSGGPTSGGGYNEQFF. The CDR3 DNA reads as TGCAGCGGGGGCCCGACTAGCGGGGGGGGATACAATGAGCAGTTCTTC.

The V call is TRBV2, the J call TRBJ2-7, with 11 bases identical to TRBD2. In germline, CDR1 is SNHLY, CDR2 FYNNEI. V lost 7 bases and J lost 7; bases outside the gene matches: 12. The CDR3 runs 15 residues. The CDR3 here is CASTLGTSGLAEQYF. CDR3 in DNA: TGTGCCAGCACTCTTGGGACTAGCGGCCTGGCGGAGCAGTACTTC.